A single sample gave rise to the 5 T cell receptor beta chains below, sequenced in a study of cytomegalovirus exposure and HLA in healthy donors. PCR primers comprised 60 Vbeta and 13 Jbeta primers. The table came from immunoSEQ multiplex PCR; TCRdb's copy has only in-frame clones and leaves some out. The sample lists 100,000 to 150,000 clones; around 73% were seen once. The specimen sequenced was PBMCs. The source of these receptors is a man aged 30 to 45 in good health and CMV-seropositive.

The chain links TRBV7-8 to TRBJ2-7; D is undetermined. Looked up from germline, CDR1 is SGHVS and CDR2 is FQNEAQ. The CDR3 is 13 residues long. V shed 5 bases and J shed 0 bases, with 8 bases lying between them. The CDR3 sequence is CASSTISSYEQYF. The CDR3 nucleotides read TGTGCCAGCAGCACGATTAGCTCCTACGAGCAGTACTTC.

V gene TRBV7-8 combines with J gene TRBJ1-5, with 8 bases aligning to TRBD1. Germline trimming cut 2 bases from V and 6 bases from J; bases unmatched to any gene: 12. This CDR3 has 17 amino acids. Germline V gene sequence: CDR1 SGHVS, CDR2 FQNEAQ. CDR3 amino acids: CASSLLAGGRSVQPQHF. CDR3 sequence (DNA): TGTGCCAGCAGCTTACTGGCAGGGGGCCGTTCGGTTCAGCCCCAGCATTTT.

The V and J genes are TRBV5-1 and TRBJ1-1, with 11 bases identical to TRBD1. J lost 1 base, V lost 4 bases, and 6 bases had no gene match. The CDR3 totals 16 residues. CDR1 and CDR2 from the germline V gene are SGHRS and YFSETQ. CDR3: CASSLGQGAKNTEAFF. CDR3 nucleotides: TGCGCCAGCAGCCTAGGACAGGGGGCGAAGAACACTGAAGCTTTCTTT.

This clone was detected a few times. This chain links TRBV2 with TRBJ1-1; D is uncertain. The V end was cut by 4 bases, the J end by 3 bases, with 9 bases between. Germline values: CDR1 SNHLY, CDR2 FYNNEI. The CDR3 contains 13 residues. The CDR3, as DNA: TGTGCCAGCAGTGCGGGTTTTGACACTGAAGCTTTCTTT. Its protein is CASSAGFDTEAFF.

This rearrangement joins TRBV15 to TRBJ2-3; the match to TRBD2 covers 7 bases. The CDR3 length is 17 residues. Per germline, CDR1 LNHNV and CDR2 YYDKDF (reference sequence). V lost 0 bases, J lost 1 base, and 7 bases stayed unmatched. The DNA of the CDR3 is TGTGCCACCAGCAGAGATCGGGATAGCGGGCGCACAGATACGCAGTATTTT. This translates into CATSRDRDSGRTDTQYF.